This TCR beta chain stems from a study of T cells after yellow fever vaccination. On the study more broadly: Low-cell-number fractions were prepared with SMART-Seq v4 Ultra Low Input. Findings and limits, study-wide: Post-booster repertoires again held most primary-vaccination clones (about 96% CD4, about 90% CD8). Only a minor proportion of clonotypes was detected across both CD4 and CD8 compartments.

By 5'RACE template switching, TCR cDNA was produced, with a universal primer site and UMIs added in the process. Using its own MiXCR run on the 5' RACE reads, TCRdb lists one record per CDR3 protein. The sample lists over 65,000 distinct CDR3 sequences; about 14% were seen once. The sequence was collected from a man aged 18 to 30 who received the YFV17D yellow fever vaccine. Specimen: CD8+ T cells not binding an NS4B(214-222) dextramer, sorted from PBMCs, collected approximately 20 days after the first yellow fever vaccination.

CDR3 in amino acids: CASSQDWDLTEAFF. The CDR3 bases are TGCGCCAGCAGCCAAGACTGGGACCTCACTGAAGCTTTCTTT. V is TRBV4-3 and J is TRBJ1-1; D possibly corresponds to TRBD1 (5 bases). This CDR3 is built from 14 residues. V was shortened by 0 bases and J by 4 bases, with 9 bases between the two germline ends. In germline, CDR1 is LGHNA, CDR2 YSLEER.